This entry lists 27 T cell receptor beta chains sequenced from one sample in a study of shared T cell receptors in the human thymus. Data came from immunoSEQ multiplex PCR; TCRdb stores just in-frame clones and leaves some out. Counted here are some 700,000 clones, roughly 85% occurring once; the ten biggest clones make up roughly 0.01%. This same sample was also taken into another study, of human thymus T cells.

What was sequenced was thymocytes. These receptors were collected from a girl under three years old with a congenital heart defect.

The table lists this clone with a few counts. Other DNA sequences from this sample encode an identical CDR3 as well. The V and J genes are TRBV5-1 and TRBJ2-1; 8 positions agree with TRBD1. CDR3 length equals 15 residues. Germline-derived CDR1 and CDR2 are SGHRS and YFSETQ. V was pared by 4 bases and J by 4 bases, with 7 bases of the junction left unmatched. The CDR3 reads CASSPGTGFYNEQFF. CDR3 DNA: TGCGCCAGCAGCCCCGGGACAGGCTTTTACAATGAGCAGTTCTTC. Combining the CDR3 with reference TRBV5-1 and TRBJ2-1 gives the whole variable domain KAGVTQTPRYLIKTRGQQVTLSCSPISGHRSVSWYQQTPGQGLQFLFEYFSETQRNKGNFPGRFSGRQFSNSRSEMNVSTLELGDSALYLCASSPGTGFYNEQFFGPGTRLTVL.

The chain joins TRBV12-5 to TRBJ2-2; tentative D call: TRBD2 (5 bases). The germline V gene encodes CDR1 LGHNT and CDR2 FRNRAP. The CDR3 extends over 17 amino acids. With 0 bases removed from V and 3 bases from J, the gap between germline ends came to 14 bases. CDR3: CASGLVGEGTDTGELFF. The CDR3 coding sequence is TGTGCTAGTGGTTTGGTAGGCGAGGGTACGGACACCGGGGAGCTGTTTTTT.

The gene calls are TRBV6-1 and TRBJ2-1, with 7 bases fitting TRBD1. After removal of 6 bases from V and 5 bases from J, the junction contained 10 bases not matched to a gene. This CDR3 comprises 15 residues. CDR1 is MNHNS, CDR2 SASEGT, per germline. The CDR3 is CASRKQGSVHNEQFF. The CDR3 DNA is TGTGCCAGCAGGAAACAGGGGTCGGTACACAATGAGCAGTTCTTC.

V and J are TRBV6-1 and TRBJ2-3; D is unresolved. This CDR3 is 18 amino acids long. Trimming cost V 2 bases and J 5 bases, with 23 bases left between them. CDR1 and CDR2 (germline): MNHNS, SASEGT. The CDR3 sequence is CASSEFRVFPPRRDTQYF. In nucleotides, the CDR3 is TGTGCCAGCAGTGAATTTCGGGTGTTTCCCCCTCGGAGAGATACGCAGTATTTT.

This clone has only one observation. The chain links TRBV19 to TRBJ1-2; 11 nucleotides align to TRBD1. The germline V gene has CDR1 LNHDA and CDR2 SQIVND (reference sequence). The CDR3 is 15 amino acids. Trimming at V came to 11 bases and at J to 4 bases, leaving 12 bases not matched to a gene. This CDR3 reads CAAVYWTGGTYGYTF. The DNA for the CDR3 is TGTGCCGCAGTATACTGGACAGGGGGCACCTATGGCTACACCTTC.

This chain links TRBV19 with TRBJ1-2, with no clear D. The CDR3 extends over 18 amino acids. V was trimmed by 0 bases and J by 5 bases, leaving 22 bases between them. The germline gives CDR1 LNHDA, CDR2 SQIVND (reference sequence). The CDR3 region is CASSIDLGPNLPTYGYTF. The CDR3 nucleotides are TGTGCCAGTAGTATAGATCTTGGGCCGAACCTACCCACTTATGGCTACACCTTC.

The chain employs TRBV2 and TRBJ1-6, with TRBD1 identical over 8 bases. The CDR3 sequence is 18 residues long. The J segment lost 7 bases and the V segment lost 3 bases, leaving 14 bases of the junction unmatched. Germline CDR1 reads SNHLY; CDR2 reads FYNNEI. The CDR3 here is CASSDVGGRGLRNSPLHF. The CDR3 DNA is TGTGCCAGCAGTGATGTGGGGGGCAGGGGGCTACGAAATTCACCCCTCCACTTT.

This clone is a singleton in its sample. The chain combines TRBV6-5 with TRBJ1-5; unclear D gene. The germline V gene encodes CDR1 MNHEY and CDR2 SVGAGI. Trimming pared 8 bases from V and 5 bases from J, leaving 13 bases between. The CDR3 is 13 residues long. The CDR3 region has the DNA TGTGCCAGCTCCGGGAAGGCGGATCAGCCCCAGCATTTT. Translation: CASSGKADQPQHF.

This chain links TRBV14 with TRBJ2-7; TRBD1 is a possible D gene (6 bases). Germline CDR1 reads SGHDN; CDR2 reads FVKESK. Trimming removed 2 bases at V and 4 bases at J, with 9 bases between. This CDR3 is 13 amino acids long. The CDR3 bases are TGTGCCAGCAGCCAAAGGGGGTTGTACGAGCAGTACTTC. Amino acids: CASSQRGLYEQYF.

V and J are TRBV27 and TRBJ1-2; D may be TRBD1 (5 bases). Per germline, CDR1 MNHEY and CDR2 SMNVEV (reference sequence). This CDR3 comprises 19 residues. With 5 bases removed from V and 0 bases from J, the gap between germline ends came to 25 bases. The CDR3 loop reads CASSSLSRGRPRSNYGYTF. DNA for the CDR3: TGTGCCAGCAGTAGCCTTAGTAGGGGCAGACCCCGCTCTAACTATGGCTACACCTTC.

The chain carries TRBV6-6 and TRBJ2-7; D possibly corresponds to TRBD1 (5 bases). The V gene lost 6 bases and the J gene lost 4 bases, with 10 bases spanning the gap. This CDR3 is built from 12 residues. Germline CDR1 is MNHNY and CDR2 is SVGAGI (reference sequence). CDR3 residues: CASSQGGYEQYF. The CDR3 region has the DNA TGTGCCAGCAGCCAGGGTGGGTACGAGCAGTACTTC.

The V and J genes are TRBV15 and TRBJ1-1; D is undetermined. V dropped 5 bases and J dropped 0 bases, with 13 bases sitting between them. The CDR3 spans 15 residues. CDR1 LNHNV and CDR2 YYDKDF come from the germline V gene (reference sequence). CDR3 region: CATSLYVWLNTEAFF. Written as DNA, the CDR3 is TGTGCCACCAGCCTTTATGTATGGCTGAACACTGAAGCTTTCTTT.

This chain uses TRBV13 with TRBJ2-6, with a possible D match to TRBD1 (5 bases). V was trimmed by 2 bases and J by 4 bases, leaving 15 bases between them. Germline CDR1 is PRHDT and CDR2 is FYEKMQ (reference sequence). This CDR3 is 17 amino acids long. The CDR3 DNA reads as TGTGCCAGCAGCTTAATCAGGGCCCGCTCGGGGGCCAACGTCCTGACTTTC. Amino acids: CASSLIRARSGANVLTF. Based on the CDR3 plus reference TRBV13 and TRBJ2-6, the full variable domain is AAGVIQSPRHLIKEKRETATLKCYPIPRHDTVYWYQQGPGQDPQFLISFYEKMQSDKGSIPDRFSAQQFSDYHSELNMSSLELGDSALYFCASSLIRARSGANVLTFGAGSRLTVL.

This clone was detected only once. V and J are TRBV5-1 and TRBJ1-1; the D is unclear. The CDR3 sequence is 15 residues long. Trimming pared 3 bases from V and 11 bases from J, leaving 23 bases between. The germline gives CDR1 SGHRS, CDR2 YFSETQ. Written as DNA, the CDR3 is TGCGCCAGCAGCTCCCCCGGCGGCAATCTCAAGCGGGCTTTCTTT. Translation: CASSSPGGNLKRAFF.

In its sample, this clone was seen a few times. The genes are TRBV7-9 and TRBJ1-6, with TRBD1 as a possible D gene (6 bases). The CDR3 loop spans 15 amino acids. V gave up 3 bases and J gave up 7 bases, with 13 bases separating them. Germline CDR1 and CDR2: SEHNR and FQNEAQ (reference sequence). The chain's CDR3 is CASSFGGQSNSPLHF. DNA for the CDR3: TGTGCCAGCAGCTTCGGGGGGCAGAGCAATTCACCCCTCCACTTT.

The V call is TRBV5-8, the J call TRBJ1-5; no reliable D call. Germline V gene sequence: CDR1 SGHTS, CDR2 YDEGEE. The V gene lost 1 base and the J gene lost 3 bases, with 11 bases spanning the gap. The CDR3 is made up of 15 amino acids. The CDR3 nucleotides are TGTGCCAGCAGCTTGCGTGTTTACTACAATCAGCCCCAGCATTTT. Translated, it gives CASSLRVYYNQPQHF.

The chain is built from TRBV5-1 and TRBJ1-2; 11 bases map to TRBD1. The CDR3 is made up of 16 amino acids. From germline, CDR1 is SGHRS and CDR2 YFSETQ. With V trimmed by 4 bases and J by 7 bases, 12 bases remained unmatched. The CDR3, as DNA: TGCGCCAGCAGCCCTCGGACAGGGGGCTATACGCTTGGCTACACCTTC. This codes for CASSPRTGGYTLGYTF. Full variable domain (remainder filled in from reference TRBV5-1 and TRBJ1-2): KAGVTQTPRYLIKTRGQQVTLSCSPISGHRSVSWYQQTPGQGLQFLFEYFSETQRNKGNFPGRFSGRQFSNSRSEMNVSTLELGDSALYLCASSPRTGGYTLGYTFGSGTRLTVV.

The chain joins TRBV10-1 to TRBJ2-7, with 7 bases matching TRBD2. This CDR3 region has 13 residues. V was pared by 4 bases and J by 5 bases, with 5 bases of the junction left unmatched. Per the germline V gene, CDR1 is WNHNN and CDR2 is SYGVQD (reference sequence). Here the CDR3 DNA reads TGCGCCAGCAGTGGCGGGGGAAGGGACGAGCAGTACTTC. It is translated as CASSGGGRDEQYF.

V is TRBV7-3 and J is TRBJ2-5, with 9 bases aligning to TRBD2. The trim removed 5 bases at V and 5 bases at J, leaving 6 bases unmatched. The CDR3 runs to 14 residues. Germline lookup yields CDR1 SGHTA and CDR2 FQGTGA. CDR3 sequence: CASSQTREGETQYF. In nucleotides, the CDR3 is TGTGCCAGCAGCCAAACGCGGGAGGGGGAGACCCAGTACTTC.

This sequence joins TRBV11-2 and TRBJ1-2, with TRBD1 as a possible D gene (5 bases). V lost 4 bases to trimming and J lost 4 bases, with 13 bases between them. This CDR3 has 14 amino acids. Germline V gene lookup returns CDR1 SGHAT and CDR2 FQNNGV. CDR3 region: CASSSGGAPYGYTF. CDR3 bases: TGTGCCAGCAGCTCCGGAGGGGCCCCCTATGGCTACACCTTC.

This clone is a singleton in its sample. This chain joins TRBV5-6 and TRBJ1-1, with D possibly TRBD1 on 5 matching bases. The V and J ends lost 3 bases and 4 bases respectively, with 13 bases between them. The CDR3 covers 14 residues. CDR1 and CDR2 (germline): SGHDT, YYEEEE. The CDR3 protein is CASSSGPGGTEAFF. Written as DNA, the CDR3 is TGTGCCAGCAGCTCGGGGCCCGGGGGCACTGAAGCTTTCTTT.

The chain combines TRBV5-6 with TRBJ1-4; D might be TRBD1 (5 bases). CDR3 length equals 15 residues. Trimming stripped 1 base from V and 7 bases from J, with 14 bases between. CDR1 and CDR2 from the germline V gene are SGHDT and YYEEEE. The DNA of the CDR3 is TGTGCCAGCAGCTTGTCGGGCACAGGCCTTGAAAAACTGTTTTTT. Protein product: CASSLSGTGLEKLFF.

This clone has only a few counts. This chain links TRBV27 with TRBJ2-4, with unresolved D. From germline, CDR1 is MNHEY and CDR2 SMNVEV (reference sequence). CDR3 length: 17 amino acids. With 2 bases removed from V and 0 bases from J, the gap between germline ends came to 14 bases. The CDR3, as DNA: TGTGCCAGCAGTTTAACTCTACCTTCATTAGCCAAAAACATTCAGTACTTC. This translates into CASSLTLPSLAKNIQYF.

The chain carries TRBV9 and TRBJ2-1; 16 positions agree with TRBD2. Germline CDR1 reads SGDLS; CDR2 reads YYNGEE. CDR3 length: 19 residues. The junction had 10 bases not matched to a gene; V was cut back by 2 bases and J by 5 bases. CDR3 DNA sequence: TGTGCCAGCAGCGTCCGCACCGGGACTAGCGGGGGGGCCGACAATGAGCAGTTCTTC. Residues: CASSVRTGTSGGADNEQFF. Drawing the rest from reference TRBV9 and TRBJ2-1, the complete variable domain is DSGVTQTPKHLITATGQRVTLRCSPRSGDLSVYWYQQSLDQGLQFLIQYYNGEERAKGNILERFSAQQFPDLHSELNLSSLELGDSALYFCASSVRTGTSGGADNEQFFGPGTRLTVL.

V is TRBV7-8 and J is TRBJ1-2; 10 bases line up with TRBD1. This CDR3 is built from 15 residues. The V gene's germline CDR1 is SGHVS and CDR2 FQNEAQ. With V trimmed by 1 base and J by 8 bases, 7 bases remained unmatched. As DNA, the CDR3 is TGTGCCAGCAGCTTAGTAAAGGGGACAGGGGACGGCTACACCTTC. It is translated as CASSLVKGTGDGYTF.

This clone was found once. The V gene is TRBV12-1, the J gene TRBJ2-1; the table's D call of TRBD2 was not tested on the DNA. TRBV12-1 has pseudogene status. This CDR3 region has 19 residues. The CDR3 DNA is TGTGCCAGCAGCAGGACTCGGACTAGCGGGGGGCAGAACCACAATGAGCAGTTCTTC. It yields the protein CASSRTRTSGGQNHNEQFF.

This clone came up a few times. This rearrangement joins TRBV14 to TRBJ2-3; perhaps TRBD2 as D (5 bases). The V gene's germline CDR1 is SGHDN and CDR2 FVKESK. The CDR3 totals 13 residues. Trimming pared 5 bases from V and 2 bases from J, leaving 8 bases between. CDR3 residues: CASSYRDTDTQYF. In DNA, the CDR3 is TGTGCCAGCAGCTACCGGGACACAGATACGCAGTATTTT.